This T cell receptor beta chain stems from a study of cytomegalovirus exposure and HLA in healthy donors. Primers included in the PCR were 60 Vbeta and 13 Jbeta primers. Clones were sequenced by immunoSEQ multiplex PCR, and TCRdb holds only the in-frame ones, with some missing. Of some 97,000 clones detected, approximately 82% appear once; the ten largest clones hold more than 0.95%. Germline assignment: CDR1 MNHNS and CDR2 SASEGT. The V end lost 3 bases, the J end lost 8 bases, and 16 bases lay between the germline ends. The CDR3 is 15 amino acids. The chain couples TRBV6-1 to TRBJ2-2; tentative D call: TRBD1 (5 bases). The specimen was PBMCs. The source of this sequence is a young woman in good health and CMV-seronegative. The CDR3 loop is CASSEQGQQWGELFF. In nucleotides, the CDR3 is TGTGCCAGCAGTGAGCAGGGCCAACAATGGGGGGAGCTGTTTTTT.